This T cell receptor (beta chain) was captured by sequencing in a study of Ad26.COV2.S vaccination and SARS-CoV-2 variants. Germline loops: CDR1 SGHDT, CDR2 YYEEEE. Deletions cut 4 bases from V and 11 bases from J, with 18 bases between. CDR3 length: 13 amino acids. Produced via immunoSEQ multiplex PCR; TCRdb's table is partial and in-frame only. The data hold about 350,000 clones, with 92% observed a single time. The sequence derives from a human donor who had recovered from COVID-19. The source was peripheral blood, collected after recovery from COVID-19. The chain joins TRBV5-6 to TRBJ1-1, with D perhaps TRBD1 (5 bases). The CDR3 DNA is TGTGCCAGCAGCCTCGGGACCAGGGATAGGGCTTTCTTT. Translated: CASSLGTRDRAFF. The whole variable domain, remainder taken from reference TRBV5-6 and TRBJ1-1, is DAGVTQSPTHLIKTRGQQVTLRCSPKSGHDTVSWYQQALGQGPQFIFQYYEEEERQRGNFPDRFSGHQFPNYSSELNVNALLLGDSALYLCASSLGTRDRAFFGQGTRLTVV.